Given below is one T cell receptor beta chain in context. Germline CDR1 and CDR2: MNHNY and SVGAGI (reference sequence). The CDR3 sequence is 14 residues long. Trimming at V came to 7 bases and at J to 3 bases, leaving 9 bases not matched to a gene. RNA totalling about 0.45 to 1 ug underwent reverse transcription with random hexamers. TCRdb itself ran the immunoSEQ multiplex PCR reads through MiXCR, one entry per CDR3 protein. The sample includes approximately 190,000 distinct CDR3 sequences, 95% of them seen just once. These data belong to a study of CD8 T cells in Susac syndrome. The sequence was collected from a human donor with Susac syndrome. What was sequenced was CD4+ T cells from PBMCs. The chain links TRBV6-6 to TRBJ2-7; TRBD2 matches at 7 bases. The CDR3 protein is CASTLKRDIYEQYF. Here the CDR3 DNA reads TGTGCCAGCACTCTTAAGCGGGATATCTACGAGCAGTACTTC.